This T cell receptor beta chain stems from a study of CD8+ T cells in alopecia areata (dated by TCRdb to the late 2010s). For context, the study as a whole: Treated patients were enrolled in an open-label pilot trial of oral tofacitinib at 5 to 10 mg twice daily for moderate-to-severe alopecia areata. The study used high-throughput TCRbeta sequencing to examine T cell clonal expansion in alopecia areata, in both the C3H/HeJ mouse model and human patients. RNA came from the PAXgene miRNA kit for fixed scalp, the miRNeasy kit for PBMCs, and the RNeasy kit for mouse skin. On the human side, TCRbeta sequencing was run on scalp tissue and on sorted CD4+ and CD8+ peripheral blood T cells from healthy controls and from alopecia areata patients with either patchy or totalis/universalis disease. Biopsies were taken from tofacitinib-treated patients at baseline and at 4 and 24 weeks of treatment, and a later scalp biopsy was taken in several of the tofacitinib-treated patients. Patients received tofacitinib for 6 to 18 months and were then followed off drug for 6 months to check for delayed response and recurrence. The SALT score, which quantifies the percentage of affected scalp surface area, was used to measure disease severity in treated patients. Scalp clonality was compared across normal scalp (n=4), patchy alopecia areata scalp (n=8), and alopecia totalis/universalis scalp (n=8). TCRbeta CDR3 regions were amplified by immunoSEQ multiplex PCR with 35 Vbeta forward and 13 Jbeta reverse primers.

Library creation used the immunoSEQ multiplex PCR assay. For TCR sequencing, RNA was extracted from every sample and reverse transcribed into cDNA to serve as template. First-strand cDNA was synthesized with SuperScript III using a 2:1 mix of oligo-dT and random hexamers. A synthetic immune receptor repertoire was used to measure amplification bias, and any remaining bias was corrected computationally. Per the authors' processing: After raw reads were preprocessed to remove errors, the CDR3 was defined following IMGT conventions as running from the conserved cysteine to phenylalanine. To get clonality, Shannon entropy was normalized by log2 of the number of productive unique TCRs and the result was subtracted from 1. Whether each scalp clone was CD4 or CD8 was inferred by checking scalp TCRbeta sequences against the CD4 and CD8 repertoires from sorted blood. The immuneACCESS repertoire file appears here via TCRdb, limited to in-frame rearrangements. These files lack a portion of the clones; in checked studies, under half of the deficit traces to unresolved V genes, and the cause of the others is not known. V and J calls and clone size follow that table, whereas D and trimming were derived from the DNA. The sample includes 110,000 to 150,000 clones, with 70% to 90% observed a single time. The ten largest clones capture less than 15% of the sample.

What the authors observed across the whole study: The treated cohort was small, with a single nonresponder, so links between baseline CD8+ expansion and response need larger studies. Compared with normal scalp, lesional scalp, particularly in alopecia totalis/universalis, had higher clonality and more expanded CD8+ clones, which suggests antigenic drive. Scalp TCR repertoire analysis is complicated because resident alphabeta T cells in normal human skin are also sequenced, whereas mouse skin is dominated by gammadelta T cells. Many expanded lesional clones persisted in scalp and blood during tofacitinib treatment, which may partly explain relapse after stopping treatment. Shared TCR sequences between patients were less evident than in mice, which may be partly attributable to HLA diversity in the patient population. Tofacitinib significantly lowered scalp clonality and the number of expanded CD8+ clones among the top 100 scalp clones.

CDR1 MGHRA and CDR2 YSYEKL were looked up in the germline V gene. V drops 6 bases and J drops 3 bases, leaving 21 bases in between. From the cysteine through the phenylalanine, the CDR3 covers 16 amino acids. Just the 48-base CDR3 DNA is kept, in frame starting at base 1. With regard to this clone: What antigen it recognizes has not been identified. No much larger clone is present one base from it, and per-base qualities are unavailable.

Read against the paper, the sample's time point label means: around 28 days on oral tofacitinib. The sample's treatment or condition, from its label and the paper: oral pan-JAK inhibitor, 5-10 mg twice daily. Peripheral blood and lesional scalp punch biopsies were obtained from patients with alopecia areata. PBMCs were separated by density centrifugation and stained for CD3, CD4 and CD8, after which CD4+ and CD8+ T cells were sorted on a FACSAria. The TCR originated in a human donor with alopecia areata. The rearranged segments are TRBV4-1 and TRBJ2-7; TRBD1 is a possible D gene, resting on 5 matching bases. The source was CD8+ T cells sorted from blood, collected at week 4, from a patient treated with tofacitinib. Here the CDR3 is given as CASSRQNTGTGYEQYF. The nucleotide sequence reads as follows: TGCGCCAGCAGTCGCCAAAATACAGGTACTGGCTACGAGCAGTACTTC.